This TCR beta chain is from a study of human T cells and chemical hapten exposure. TCRdb itself ran the RACE reads through MiXCR, one entry per CDR3 protein. The repertoire includes under 100,000 distinct CDR3 sequences, roughly a tenth of them detected once, and around 5% sits in the top ten. J lost 0 bases, V lost 5 bases, and 6 bases had no gene match. This CDR3 has 15 residues. Germline V CDR1 and CDR2: SGHTA, FQGNSA. As for time point: patch test 2, 6 weeks after DPC sensitization. Treatment reported: therapeutic diphenylcyclopropenone sensitization with weekly scalp DPC. This clonotype was found many times.

The sample here was whole blood, taken in connection with sensitization to the hapten diphenylcyclopropenone (DPC). The clonotype comes from a woman in her fifties or sixties with alopecia areata. Some clones in this sample may be carry-over from other donors' samples. The chain links TRBV7-2 to TRBJ2-7; 8 bases align to TRBD1. CDR3 sequence: CASSEGQGVSYEQYF. CDR3 DNA sequence: TGTGCCAGCAGCGAAGGACAGGGAGTCTCCTACGAGCAGTACTTC.